This T cell receptor (beta chain) originates from a study of blood T cell repertoires in COVID-19. Looking at the study overall: T cells, B-cell-depleted T cells, or PBMCs supplied cDNA or gDNA.

TCRdb's table, derived via immunoSEQ multiplex PCR, lists solely in-frame clones and lacks some. The table has about 130,000 clones, approximately 86% seen once; the top ten hold around 2.5%. Trimming took 2 bases from V and 2 from J, leaving 11 bases between them. The CDR3 loop spans 14 amino acids. Germline V gene lookup returns CDR1 SGDLS and CDR2 YYNGEE. Sequenced material: PBMCs or T cells enriched from blood (not recorded which). This receptor was identified in a woman between 45 and 60 years old who had recovered from COVID-19. The chain couples TRBV9 to TRBJ2-7; no clear D gene. CDR3 sequence (DNA): TGTGCCAGCAGCGTTAGTGGGCAACCCTACGAGCAGTACTTC. The encoded protein is CASSVSGQPYEQYF.